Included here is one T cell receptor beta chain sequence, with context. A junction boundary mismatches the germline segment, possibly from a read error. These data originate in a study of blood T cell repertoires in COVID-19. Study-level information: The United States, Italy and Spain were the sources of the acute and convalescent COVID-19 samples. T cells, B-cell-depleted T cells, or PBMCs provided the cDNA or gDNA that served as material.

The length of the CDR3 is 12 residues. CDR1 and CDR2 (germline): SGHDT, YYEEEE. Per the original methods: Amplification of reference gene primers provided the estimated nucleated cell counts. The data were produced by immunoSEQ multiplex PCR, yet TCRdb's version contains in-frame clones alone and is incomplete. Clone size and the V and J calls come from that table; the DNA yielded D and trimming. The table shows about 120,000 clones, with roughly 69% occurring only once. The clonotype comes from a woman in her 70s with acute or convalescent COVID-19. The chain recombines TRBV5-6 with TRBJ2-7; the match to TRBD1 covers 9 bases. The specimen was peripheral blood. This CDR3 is CASSPGQGEKYF. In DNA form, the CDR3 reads TGTGCCAGCAGCCCGGGACAGGGCGAGAAGTACTTC.